The T cell receptor beta chain described here comes from a study of vaccination effects on CD4 cells after COVID-19. Turning to the study itself: With 8.5 to 10 ug/ml peptides and about 9.5 IU/ml IL-2, a few million PBMC per well were cultured.

Using immunoSEQ multiplex PCR, the repertoire was profiled, and TCRdb retains in-frame clones only, with some absent. The profile covers around 50,000 clones, with roughly three fifths appearing a single time and 4.5% to 7% taken by the ten largest. Subsequent to a culture period of roughly 11 days, CD4+ T cells were isolated. This clone has only a few counts. The antigen remains unidentified. The CDR3 is 13 residues long. Germline V gene sequence: CDR1 LGHNA, CDR2 YSLEER. Deletions cut 0 bases from V and 8 bases from J, with 8 bases between. The chain couples TRBV4-3 to TRBJ1-5; tentative D call: TRBD1 (6 bases). This clonotype was obtained from a human donor who received a COVID-19 vaccine. The material was CD4+ T cells from PBMCs cultured without peptide, obtained before COVID-19 vaccination. This CDR3 is CASSQDRDKPQHF. In DNA form, the CDR3 reads TGCGCCAGCAGCCAAGATAGGGACAAGCCCCAGCATTTT.